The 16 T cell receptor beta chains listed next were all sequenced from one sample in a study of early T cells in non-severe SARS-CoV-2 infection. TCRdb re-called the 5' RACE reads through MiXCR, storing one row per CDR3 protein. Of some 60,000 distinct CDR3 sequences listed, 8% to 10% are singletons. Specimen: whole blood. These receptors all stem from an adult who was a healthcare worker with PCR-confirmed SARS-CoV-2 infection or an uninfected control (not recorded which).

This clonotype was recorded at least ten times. CDR3 in DNA: TGTGCCAGGTTCACGAGCGGTCCTTACAATGAGCAGTTCTTC. It specifies CARFTSGPYNEQFF. The chain is built from TRBV21-1 and TRBJ2-1; the D call of TRBD2 is as the table states it, not checked on the DNA. TRBV21-1 is described as a pseudogene. CDR3 length equals 14 residues.

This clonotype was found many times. The CDR3 here is CASSVRPATYQSLYNEQFF. Here the CDR3 DNA reads TGTGCCAGCAGTGTAAGGCCAGCCACGTATCAATCACTTTACAATGAGCAGTTCTTC. The chain uses TRBV6-1 and TRBJ2-1, with unresolved D. The CDR3 extends over 19 amino acids. The germline V gene encodes CDR1 MNHNS and CDR2 SASEGT. The ends were cut back, 4 bases at V and 4 bases at J, with 26 bases in the middle.

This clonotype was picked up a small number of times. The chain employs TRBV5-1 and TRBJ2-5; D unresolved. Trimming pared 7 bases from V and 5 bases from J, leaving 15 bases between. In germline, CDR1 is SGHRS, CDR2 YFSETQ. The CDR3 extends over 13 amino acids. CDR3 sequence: CASGRIFGETQYF. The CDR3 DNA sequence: TGCGCCAGCGGGCGCATTTTTGGGGAGACCCAGTACTTC.

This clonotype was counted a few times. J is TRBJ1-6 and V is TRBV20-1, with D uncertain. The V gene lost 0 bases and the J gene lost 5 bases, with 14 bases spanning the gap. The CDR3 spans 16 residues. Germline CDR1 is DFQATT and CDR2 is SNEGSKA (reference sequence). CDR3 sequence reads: CSARDVGLQNNSPLHF. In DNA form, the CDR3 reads TGCAGTGCTAGAGATGTAGGTCTGCAGAATAATTCACCCCTCCACTTT.

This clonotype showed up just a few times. The CDR3 reads CASSYSTGRTNIRYEQYF. The CDR3 DNA reads as TGTGCCAGCAGCTATAGTACTGGCCGGACAAACATACGATACGAGCAGTACTTC. The chain combines TRBV11-2 with TRBJ2-7; TRBD1 is a possible D gene (5 bases). Trimming took 4 bases from V and 4 from J, leaving 26 bases between them. The germline gives CDR1 SGHAT, CDR2 FQNNGV. The CDR3 runs 18 residues.

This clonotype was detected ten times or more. CDR3 sequence (DNA): TGTGCCAGCAGCTTTGCGGGCCTCACTAACACCGGGGAGCTGTTTTTT. It translates to CASSFAGLTNTGELFF. The rearrangement joins TRBV7-6 to TRBJ2-2; possible D gene TRBD2, 5 bases. Trimming left V 3 bases short and J 2 bases short, with 13 bases between. The CDR3 spans 16 residues. The V gene's germline CDR1 is SGHVS and CDR2 FNYEAQ.

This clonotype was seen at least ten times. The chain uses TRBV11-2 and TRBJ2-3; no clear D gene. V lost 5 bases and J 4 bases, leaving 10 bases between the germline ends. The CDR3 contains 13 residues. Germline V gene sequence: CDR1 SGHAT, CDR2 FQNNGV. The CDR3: CASSPVRPDTQYF. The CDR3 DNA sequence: TGTGCCAGCAGCCCGGTCCGTCCAGATACGCAGTATTTT.

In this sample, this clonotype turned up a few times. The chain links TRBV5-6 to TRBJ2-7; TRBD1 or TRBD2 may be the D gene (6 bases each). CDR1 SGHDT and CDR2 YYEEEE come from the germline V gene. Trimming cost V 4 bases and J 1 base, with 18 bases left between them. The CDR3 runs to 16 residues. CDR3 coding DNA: TGTGCCAGCAGCCCTGGGGGGCCAGGTCGGTCCTACGAGCAGTACTTC. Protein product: CASSPGGPGRSYEQYF.

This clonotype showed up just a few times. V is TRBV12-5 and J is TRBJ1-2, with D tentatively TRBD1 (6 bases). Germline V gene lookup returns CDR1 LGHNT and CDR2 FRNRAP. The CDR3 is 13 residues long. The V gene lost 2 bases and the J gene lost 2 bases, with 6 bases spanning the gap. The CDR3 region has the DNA TGTGCTAGTGGTTTGACAGGGAACTATGGCTACACCTTC. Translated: CASGLTGNYGYTF.

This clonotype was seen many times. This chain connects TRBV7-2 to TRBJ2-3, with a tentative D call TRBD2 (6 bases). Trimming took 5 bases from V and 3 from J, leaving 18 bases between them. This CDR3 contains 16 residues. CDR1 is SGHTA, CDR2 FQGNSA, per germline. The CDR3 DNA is TGTGCCAGCAGCCCGGGTTCGGGAGCGAGGACAGATACGCAGTATTTT. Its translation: CASSPGSGARTDTQYF.

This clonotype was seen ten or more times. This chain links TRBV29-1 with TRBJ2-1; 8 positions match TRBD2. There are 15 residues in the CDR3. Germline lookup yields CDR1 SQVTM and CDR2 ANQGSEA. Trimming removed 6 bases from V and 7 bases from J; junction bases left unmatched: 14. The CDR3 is CSVPVRAGGGNEQFF. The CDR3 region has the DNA TGCAGCGTCCCGGTGAGGGCGGGAGGAGGGAATGAGCAGTTCTTC.

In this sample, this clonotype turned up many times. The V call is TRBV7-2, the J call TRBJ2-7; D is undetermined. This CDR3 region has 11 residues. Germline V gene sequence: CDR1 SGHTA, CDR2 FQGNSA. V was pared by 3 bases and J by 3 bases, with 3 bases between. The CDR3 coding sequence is TGTGCCAGCAGCTTCTACTACGAGCAGTACTTC. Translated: CASSFYYEQYF.

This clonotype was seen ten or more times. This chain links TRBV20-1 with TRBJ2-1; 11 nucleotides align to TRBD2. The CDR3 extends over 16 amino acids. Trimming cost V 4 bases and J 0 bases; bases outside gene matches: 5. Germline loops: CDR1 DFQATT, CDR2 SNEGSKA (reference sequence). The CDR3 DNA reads TGCAGTGCTACGCCCGGGACTAGCGGCTCCTACAATGAGCAGTTCTTC. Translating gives CSATPGTSGSYNEQFF.

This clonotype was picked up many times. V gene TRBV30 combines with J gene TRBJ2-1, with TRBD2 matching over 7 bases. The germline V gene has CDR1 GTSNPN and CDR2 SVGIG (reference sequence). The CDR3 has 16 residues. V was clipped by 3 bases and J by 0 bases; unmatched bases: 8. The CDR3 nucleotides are TGTGCCTGGAGAGCCTTGCGGACTAGCTCCTACAATGAGCAGTTCTTC. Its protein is CAWRALRTSSYNEQFF.

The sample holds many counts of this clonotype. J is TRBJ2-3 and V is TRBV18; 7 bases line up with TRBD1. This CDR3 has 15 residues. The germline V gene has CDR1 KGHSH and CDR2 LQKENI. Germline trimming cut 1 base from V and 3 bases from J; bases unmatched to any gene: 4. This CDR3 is CASSPQGARTDTQYF. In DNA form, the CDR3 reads TGTGCCAGCTCACCACAGGGGGCGAGGACAGATACGCAGTATTTT. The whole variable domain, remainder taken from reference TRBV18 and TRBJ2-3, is NAGVMQNPRHLVRRRGQEARLRCSPMKGHSHVYWYRQLPEEGLKFMVYLQKENIIDESGMPKERFSAEFPKEGPSILRIQQVVRGDSAAYFCASSPQGARTDTQYFGPGTRLTVL.

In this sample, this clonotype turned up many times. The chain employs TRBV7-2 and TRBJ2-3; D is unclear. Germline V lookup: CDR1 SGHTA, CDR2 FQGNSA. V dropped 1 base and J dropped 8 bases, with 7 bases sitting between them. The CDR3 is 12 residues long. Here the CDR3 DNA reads TGTGCCAGCAGCTTAGGGTCCGGTACGCAGTATTTT. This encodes CASSLGSGTQYF. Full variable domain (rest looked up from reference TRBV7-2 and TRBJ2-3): GAGVSQSPSNKVTEKGKDVELRCDPISGHTALYWYRQSLGQGLEFLIYFQGNSAPDKSGLPSDRFSAERTGGSVSTLTIQRTQQEDSAVYLCASSLGSGTQYFGPGTRLTVL.